The entry below gives a single T cell receptor beta chain sequence along with its context. Its specificity is not known. With 5 bases removed from V and 4 bases from J, the gap between germline ends came to 11 bases. CDR3 length: 14 residues. Looked up from germline, CDR1 is SEHNR and CDR2 is FQNEAQ (reference sequence). This sample was taken from a study of OX40 agonist ivuxolimab in advanced cancers. On the study more broadly: Eligibility admitted prior anti-PD-1, anti-PD-L1 or anti-CTLA-4 therapy; approximately 40% had some. Study-level points and caveats: On average, CD8+ T cells had more expanded clones than CD4+.

The method was immunoSEQ multiplex PCR; TCRdb's version includes in-frame clones alone and lacks a portion of them. The table lists nearly 55,000 clones, roughly 89% of them singletons, with over 1.1% in the top ten. The TCR comes from an adult with an advanced solid tumor such as melanoma, head and neck, liver or kidney cancer. This specimen consisted of CD4+ or CD8+ T cells sorted from blood, obtained in a trial of the OX40 agonist ivuxolimab. V and J are TRBV7-9 and TRBJ1-4; D might be TRBD1 (6 bases). The CDR3 nucleotides are TGTGCCAGCAGCGAGACAGGACATAATGAAAAACTGTTTTTT. Its translation is CASSETGHNEKLFF.